This paragraph covers one T cell receptor (beta chain) sequence. Only in-frame clones appear in the TCRdb table, and some are missing; sequencing was by immunoSEQ multiplex PCR. The table has about 48,000 clones, 85% to 90% seen once. The data belong to a study of OX40 agonist ivuxolimab in advanced cancers. Trimming stripped 2 bases from V and 4 bases from J, with 11 bases between. The CDR3 is 14 residues long. The germline V gene has CDR1 SGHTA and CDR2 FQGTGA. This receptor was identified in an adult with an advanced solid tumor such as melanoma, head and neck, liver or kidney cancer. The chain couples TRBV7-3 to TRBJ1-1; D is perhaps TRBD1 (5 bases). This sample comprised CD4+ or CD8+ T cells sorted from blood, obtained in a trial of the OX40 agonist ivuxolimab. CDR3 loop: CASSLVGGGTEAFF. The CDR3 DNA reads as TGTGCCAGCAGCTTAGTTGGCGGGGGCACTGAAGCTTTCTTT. The full variable domain, completed using reference TRBV7-3 and TRBJ1-1, is GAGVSQTPSNKVTEKGKYVELRCDPISGHTALYWYRQSLGQGPEFLIYFQGTGAADDSGLPNDRFFAVRPEGSVSTLKIQRTERGDSAVYLCASSLVGGGTEAFFGQGTRLTVV.